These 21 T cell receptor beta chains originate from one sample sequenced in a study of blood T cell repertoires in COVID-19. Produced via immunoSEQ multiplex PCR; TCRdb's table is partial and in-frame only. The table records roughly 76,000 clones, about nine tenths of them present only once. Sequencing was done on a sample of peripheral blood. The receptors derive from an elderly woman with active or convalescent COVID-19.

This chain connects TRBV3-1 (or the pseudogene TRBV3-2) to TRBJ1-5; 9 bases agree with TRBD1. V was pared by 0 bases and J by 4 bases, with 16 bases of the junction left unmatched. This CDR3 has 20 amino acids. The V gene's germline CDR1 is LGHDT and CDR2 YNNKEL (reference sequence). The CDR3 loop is CASSQEEEGTGLGINQPQHF. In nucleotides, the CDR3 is TGTGCCAGCAGCCAAGAGGAAGAAGGGACAGGGTTAGGGATAAATCAGCCCCAGCATTTT.

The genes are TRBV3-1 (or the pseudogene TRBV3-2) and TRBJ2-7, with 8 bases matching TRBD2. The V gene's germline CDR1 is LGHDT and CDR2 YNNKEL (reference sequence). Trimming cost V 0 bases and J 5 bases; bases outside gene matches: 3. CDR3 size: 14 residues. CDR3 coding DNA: TGTGCCAGCAGCCAAGACGGGGGGGGCCACGAGCAGTACTTC. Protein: CASSQDGGGHEQYF.

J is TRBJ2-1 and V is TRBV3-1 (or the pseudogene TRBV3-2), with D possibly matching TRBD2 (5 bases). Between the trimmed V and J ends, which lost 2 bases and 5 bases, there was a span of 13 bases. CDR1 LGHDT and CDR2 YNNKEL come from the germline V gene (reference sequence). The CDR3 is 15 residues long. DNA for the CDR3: TGTGCCAGCAGCCAATTCCTGGGAGTTAACAATGAGCAGTTCTTC. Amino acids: CASSQFLGVNNEQFF.

The CDR3 DNA reads TGTGCCAGCTGGCCGGGACAGCTAACAGAGACCCAGTACTTC. Translation gives CASWPGQLTETQYF. The V gene is TRBV28, the J gene TRBJ2-5, with 7 bases that match TRBD1. Germline CDR1 MDHEN, CDR2 SYDVKM. The CDR3 is 14 residues long. Trimming took 8 bases from V and 4 from J; bases not matched to a gene: 10.

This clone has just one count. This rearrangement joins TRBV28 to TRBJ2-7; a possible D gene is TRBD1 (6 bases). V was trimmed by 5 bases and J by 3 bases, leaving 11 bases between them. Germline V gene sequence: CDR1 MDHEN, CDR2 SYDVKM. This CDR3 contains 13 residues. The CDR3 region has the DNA TGTGCCAGCAGTGTTTTAGGGGGCTACGAGCAGTACTTC. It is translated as CASSVLGGYEQYF.

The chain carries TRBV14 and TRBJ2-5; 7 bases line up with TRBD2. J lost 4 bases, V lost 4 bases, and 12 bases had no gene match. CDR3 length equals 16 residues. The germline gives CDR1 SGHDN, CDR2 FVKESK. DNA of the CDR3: TGTGCCAGCAGCCCAACCGGGGAGGGATGGAGAGAGACCCAGTACTTC. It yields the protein CASSPTGEGWRETQYF.

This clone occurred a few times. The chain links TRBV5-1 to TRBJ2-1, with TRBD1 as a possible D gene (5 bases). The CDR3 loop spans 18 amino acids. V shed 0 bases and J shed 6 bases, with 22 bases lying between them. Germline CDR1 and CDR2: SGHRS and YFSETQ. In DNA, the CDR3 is TGCGCCAGCAGCTTGGACCCAAACAGGCAGGGTCTTGTCAATGAGCAGTTCTTC. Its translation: CASSLDPNRQGLVNEQFF.

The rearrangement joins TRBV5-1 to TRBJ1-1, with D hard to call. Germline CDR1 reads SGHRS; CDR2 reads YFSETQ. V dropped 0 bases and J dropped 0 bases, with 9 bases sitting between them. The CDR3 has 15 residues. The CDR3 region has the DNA TGCGCCAGCAGCTTGGCCGCGGGAGTGAACACTGAAGCTTTCTTT. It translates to CASSLAAGVNTEAFF.

CDR3 DNA sequence: TGCGCCAGCAGCTCAAGCCAGGGCACCACAGATACGCAGTATTTT. Translating gives CASSSSQGTTDTQYF. This rearrangement joins TRBV5-1 to TRBJ2-3; possibly TRBD1 for D (5 bases). The CDR3 spans 15 residues. Germline V lookup: CDR1 SGHRS, CDR2 YFSETQ. Trimming shortened V by 3 bases and J by 2 bases, and 13 bases separated the two germline ends.

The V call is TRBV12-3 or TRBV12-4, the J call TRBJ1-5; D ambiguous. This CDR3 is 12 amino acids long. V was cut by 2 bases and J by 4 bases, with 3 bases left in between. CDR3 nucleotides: TGTGCCAGCAGTTTACCGAATCAGCCCCAGCATTTT. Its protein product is CASSLPNQPQHF.

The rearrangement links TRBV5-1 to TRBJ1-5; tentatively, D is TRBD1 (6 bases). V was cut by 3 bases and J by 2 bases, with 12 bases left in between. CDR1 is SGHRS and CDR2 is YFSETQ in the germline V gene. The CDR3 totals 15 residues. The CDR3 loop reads CASSSNRAGNQPQHF. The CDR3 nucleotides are TGCGCCAGCAGCTCGAACAGGGCAGGCAATCAGCCCCAGCATTTT.

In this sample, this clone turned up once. Here the CDR3 reads CASSLRPGTHTGELFF. CDR3 DNA: TGTGCCAGCAGCTTACGGCCCGGGACTCACACCGGGGAGCTGTTTTTT. The rearrangement links TRBV7-2 to TRBJ2-2, with a possible D match to TRBD2 (6 bases). The germline V gene encodes CDR1 SGHTA and CDR2 FQGNSA. This CDR3 has 16 amino acids. V was clipped by 2 bases and J by 3 bases, with 13 bases between them.

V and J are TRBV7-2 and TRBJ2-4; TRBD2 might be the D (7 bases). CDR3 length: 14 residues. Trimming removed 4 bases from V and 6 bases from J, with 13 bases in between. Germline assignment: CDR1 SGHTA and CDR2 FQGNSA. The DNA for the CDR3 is TGTGCCAGCAGCTCAGGGGAGGGCGGAAACATTCAGTACTTC. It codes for CASSSGEGGNIQYF.

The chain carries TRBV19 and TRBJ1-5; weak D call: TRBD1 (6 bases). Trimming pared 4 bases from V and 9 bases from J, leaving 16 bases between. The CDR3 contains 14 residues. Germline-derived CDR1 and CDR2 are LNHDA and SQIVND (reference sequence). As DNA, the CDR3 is TGTGCCAGTAGTACCACCGGACGAGGGGGGCCCCAGCATTTT. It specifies CASSTTGRGGPQHF.

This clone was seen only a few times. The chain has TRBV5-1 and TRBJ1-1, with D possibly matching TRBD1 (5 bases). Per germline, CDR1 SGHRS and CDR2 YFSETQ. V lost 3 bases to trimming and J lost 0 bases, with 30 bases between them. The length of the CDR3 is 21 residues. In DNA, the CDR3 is TGCGCCAGCAGCTATCGAGGACAAGACATAGAGTATTTTAAGGTGAACACTGAAGCTTTCTTT. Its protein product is CASSYRGQDIEYFKVNTEAFF. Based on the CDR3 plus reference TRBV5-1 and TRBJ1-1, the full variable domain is KAGVTQTPRYLIKTRGQQVTLSCSPISGHRSVSWYQQTPGQGLQFLFEYFSETQRNKGNFPGRFSGRQFSNSRSEMNVSTLELGDSALYLCASSYRGQDIEYFKVNTEAFFGQGTRLTVV.

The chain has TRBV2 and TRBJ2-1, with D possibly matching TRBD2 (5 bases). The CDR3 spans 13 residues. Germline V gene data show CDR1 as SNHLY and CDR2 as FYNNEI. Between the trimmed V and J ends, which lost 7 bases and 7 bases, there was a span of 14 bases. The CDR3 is CASNSVLANEQFF. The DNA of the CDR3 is TGTGCCAGCAATTCAGTATTAGCGAATGAGCAGTTCTTC.

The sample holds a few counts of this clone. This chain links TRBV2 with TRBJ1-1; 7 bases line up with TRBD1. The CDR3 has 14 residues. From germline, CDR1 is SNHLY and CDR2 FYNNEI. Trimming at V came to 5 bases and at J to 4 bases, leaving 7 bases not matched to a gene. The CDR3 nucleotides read TGTGCCAGCAGTAGGACAGGCCCGCGCACTGAAGCTTTCTTT. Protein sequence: CASSRTGPRTEAFF.

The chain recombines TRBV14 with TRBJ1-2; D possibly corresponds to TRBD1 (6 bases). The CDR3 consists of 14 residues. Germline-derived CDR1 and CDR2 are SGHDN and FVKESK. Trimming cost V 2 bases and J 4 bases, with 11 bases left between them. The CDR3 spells CASSQWDTSYGYTF. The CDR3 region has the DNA TGTGCCAGCAGCCAATGGGACACCTCCTATGGCTACACCTTC.

The DNA of the CDR3 is TGTGCCAGCACCGGGACTAGCGGGGGGGCTGGCAATGAGCAGTTCTTC. It yields the protein CASTGTSGGAGNEQFF. The V gene is TRBV5-5, the J gene TRBJ2-1; 16 bases match TRBD2. The CDR3 is 16 residues long. Germline values: CDR1 SGHKS, CDR2 YYEKEE (reference sequence). V trimming: 6 bases; J trimming: 6 bases; junction bases outside the gene matches: 6. The variable domain in full, completed from reference TRBV5-5 and TRBJ2-1, reads DAGVTQSPTHLIKTRGQQVTLRCSPISGHKSVSWYQQVLGQGPQFIFQYYEKEERGRGNFPDRFSARQFPNYSSELNVNALLLGDSALYLCASTGTSGGAGNEQFFGPGTRLTVL.

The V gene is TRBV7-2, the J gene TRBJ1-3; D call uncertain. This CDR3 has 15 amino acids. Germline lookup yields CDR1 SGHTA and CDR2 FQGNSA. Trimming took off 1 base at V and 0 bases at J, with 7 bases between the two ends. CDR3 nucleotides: TGTGCCAGCAGCTTAGAAGTTAGCTCTGGAAACACCATATATTTT. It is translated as CASSLEVSSGNTIYF.

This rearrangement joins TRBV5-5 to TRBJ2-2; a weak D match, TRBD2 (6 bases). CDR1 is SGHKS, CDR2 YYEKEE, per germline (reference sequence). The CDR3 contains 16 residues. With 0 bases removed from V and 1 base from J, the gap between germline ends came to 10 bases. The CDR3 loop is CASSLDSGLNTGELFF. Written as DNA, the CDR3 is TGTGCCAGCAGCTTGGACTCGGGACTGAACACCGGGGAGCTGTTTTTT.